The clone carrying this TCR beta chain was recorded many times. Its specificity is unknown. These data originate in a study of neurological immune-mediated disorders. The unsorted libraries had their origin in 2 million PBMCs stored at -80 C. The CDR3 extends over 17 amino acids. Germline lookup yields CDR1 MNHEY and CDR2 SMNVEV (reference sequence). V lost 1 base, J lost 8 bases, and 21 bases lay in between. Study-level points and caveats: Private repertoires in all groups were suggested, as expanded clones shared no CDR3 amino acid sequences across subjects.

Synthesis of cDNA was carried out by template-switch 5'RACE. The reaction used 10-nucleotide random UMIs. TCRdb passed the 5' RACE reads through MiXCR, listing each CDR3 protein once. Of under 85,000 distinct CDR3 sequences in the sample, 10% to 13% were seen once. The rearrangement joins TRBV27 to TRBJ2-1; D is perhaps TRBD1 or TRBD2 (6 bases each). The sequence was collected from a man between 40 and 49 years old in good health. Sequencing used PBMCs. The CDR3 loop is CASSLYPGAERPDEQFF. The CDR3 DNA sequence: TGTGCCAGCAGTTTATATCCGGGGGCGGAGAGGCCAGATGAGCAGTTCTTC.